These T cell receptor beta chains were read from a single sample in a study of blood T cell repertoires in COVID-19. The method was immunoSEQ multiplex PCR; TCRdb's version includes in-frame clones alone and lacks a portion of them. The sample has around 240,000 clones, approximately 85% seen once. Sequenced: PBMCs or T cells enriched from blood (not recorded which). The receptor source for this set is a woman aged 50 to 65 who had recovered from COVID-19. CDR3s include the opening cysteine and the closing phenylalanine or tryptophan. The D gene is left open where the match is weak. Only some rows state a clone size, as once, few, many or a class for expanded clones.

d_call,v_call,j_call,clone_size,cdr3_length,cdr3_aa,cdr3_nt
TRBD2,TRBV5-5,TRBJ2-1,once,19,CASSLAGTSGISSYNEQFF,TGTGCCAGCAGCTTGGCTGGGACTAGCGGGATTAGCTCCTACAATGAGCAGTTCTTC
-,TRBV5-6,TRBJ1-1,-,12,CASSLLKDSAFF,TGTGCCAGCAGCTTGTTGAAGGACAGTGCTTTCTTT
-,TRBV21-1,TRBJ1-5,-,18,CASSRRVDRAYSNQPQHF,TGTGCCAGCAGCCGAAGAGTGGACAGGGCTTATAGCAATCAGCCCCAGCATTTT
-,TRBV2,TRBJ1-5,-,14,CASSDATESQPQHF,TGTGCCAGCAGCGATGCGACAGAATCCCAGCCCCAGCATTTT
TRBD2,TRBV4-1,TRBJ2-1,-,13,CASSQESGTEQFF,TGCGCCAGCAGCCAAGAGAGCGGGACCGAGCAGTTCTTC
-,TRBV27,TRBJ2-7,-,12,CASSLPGYEQYF,TGTGCCAGCAGTTTACCAGGGTACGAGCAGTACTTC
-,TRBV4-1,TRBJ2-1,-,13,CASSQVVPGVKFF,TGCGCCAGCAGCCAAGTGGTTCCGGGAGTAAAGTTCTTC
-,TRBV3-1/TRBV3-2,TRBJ1-5,few,13,CASSPYMNQPQHF,TGTGCCAGCAGCCCCTATATGAATCAGCCCCAGCATTTT
-,TRBV14,TRBJ1-4,-,15,CASSRPDSAYEKLFF,TGTGCCAGCAGTCGACCGGACAGCGCTTATGAAAAACTGTTTTTT
-,TRBV19,TRBJ1-6,-,14,CASSPRGFDSPLHF,TGTGCCAGTAGTCCCCGGGGGTTCGATTCACCCCTCCACTTT
-,TRBV6-5,TRBJ2-7,once,15,CASSYSQGRSYEQYF,TGTGCCAGCAGTTACTCCCAGGGCCGCTCCTACGAGCAGTACTTC
-,TRBV7-3,TRBJ1-1,few,13,CASSVQGNTEAFF,TGTGCCAGCAGCGTCCAGGGAAACACTGAAGCTTTCTTT
-,TRBV5-1,TRBJ2-6,few,16,CASSLASTSGANVLTF,TGCGCCAGCAGCTTGGCCAGTACCTCTGGGGCCAACGTCCTGACTTTC
TRBD1,TRBV7-6,TRBJ1-1,-,16,CASSLGQGQIGIEAFF,TGTGCCAGCAGCTTAGGACAGGGGCAAATCGGAATCGAAGCTTTCTTT
TRBD1,TRBV29-1,TRBJ2-5,-,14,CSVEGQGNQETQYF,TGCAGCGTGGAGGGACAGGGCAACCAAGAGACCCAGTACTTC
-,TRBV7-9,TRBJ1-1,-,14,CASSYDRSNTEAFF,TGTGCCAGCAGCTACGACAGGAGCAACACTGAAGCTTTCTTT
-,TRBV28,TRBJ2-3,-,18,CASSSLAGLAFSTDTQYF,TGTGCCAGCAGTTCCCTCGCGGGTCTAGCGTTTAGCACAGATACGCAGTATTTT
TRBD1,TRBV4-2,TRBJ1-2,once,14,CASSPRQGADGYTF,TGTGCCAGCAGCCCTCGACAGGGGGCAGACGGCTACACCTTC
TRBD2,TRBV4-2,TRBJ2-1,-,17,CASSPYGTSGLLNEQFF,TGTGCCAGCAGCCCTTATGGGACTAGCGGGCTTTTGAATGAGCAGTTCTTC
-,TRBV5-1,TRBJ1-2,-,14,CASRDTWSNYGYTF,TGCGCCAGCAGGGACACTTGGAGTAACTATGGCTACACCTTC
-,TRBV28,TRBJ1-4,-,16,CASSTPGEGLGEKLFF,TGTGCCAGCAGTACCCCCGGGGAGGGATTAGGAGAAAAACTGTTTTTT
TRBD1,TRBV27,TRBJ2-2,-,14,CATTRAGGTGELFF,TGTGCCACGACGCGGGCAGGGGGCACCGGGGAGCTGTTTTTT
TRBD1,TRBV28,TRBJ2-7,-,14,CASGDRPILGEQYF,TGTGCCAGTGGGGACAGGCCGATTTTGGGCGAGCAGTACTTC
-,TRBV7-8,TRBJ1-2,-,13,CASSLSNRYGYTF,TGTGCCAGCAGCTTATCAAACAGATATGGCTACACCTTC
-,TRBV6-1,TRBJ1-3,few,15,CASSEGGNTGNTIYF,TGTGCCAGCAGTGAAGGGGGCAACACTGGAAACACCATATATTTT
-,TRBV2,TRBJ2-1,few,13,CASTRTPPGEQFF,TGTGCCAGCACTAGGACTCCACCGGGTGAGCAGTTCTTC
-,TRBV2,TRBJ1-5,once,12,CASSEDPTIQHF,TGTGCCAGCAGTGAAGACCCCACAATCCAGCATTTT
TRBD1,TRBV28,TRBJ2-5,-,18,CASIPNPYPGQSQETQYF,TGTGCCAGCATCCCGAACCCTTATCCGGGACAGAGCCAAGAGACCCAGTACTTC
TRBD1,TRBV7-2,TRBJ1-2,-,17,CASSALFWDRSNHGYTF,TGTGCCAGCAGCGCCCTTTTCTGGGACAGATCTAACCATGGCTACACCTTC
TRBD1,TRBV28,TRBJ1-5,-,14,CASIDRGLRQPQHF,TGTGCCAGCATTGACAGGGGGCTACGTCAGCCCCAGCATTTT
TRBD2,TRBV28,TRBJ2-5,-,17,CASKLTGGLAGGVAQYF,TGTGCCAGCAAATTGACCGGGGGACTAGCGGGAGGTGTGGCCCAGTACTTC
-,TRBV28,TRBJ2-2,-,15,CASSLLETNTGELFF,TGTGCCAGCAGTTTACTGGAGACGAACACCGGGGAGCTGTTTTTT
TRBD1,TRBV13,TRBJ1-1,-,16,CASSLGQGFGNTEAFF,TGTGCCAGCAGCTTAGGACAGGGGTTTGGGAACACTGAAGCTTTCTTT